These 29 T cell receptor beta chains were sequenced from one sample in a study of T cell changes during pregnancy in multiple sclerosis. The protocol was immunoSEQ multiplex PCR, while the TCRdb copy is restricted to in-frame clones and leaves out a portion. The repertoire holds 25,000 to 35,000 clones, with approximately 90% as singletons. The specimen was CD4+ T cells from peripheral blood mononuclear cells, collected in the first trimester of pregnancy. The receptors here all came from a female donor in good health, enrolled as a control in a pregnancy study.

In DNA, the CDR3 is TGCGCCAGCAGCTGGAGAACAACACAGGGTACGGACACCGGGGAGCTGTTTTTT. It translates to CASSWRTTQGTDTGELFF. The chain has TRBV5-1 and TRBJ2-2, with D possibly being TRBD1 (6 bases). CDR1 is SGHRS, CDR2 YFSETQ, per germline. The length of the CDR3 is 18 residues. V was pared by 3 bases and J by 3 bases, with 21 bases between.

The chain has TRBV15 and TRBJ2-7, with TRBD1 as a possible D gene (6 bases). V was cut by 2 bases and J by 4 bases, with 12 bases left in between. Germline CDR1 reads LNHNV; CDR2 reads YYDKDF (reference sequence). CDR3 size: 14 residues. Written as DNA, the CDR3 is TGTGCCACCAGCAGACAGGGGCTGCAATACGAGCAGTACTTC. This gives the protein CATSRQGLQYEQYF.

The chain combines TRBV19 with TRBJ2-7; TRBD1 matches 10 bases. Losses at the gene ends were 7 bases for V and 0 bases for J; bases not matched to a gene: 12. This CDR3 is 17 amino acids long. Germline CDR1 and CDR2: LNHDA and SQIVND (reference sequence). The CDR3 sequence: CASTTTSTGGGSYEQYF. CDR3 sequence (DNA): TGTGCCAGTACAACCACTTCGACAGGGGGCGGCTCCTACGAGCAGTACTTC.

CDR3 loop: CASSFDPGTGGVSPLHF. The CDR3 DNA sequence: TGTGCCAGCAGCTTTGACCCAGGGACAGGGGGCGTCTCACCCCTCCACTTT. The gene calls are TRBV7-8 and TRBJ1-6; TRBD1 matches 12 bases. The germline V gene has CDR1 SGHVS and CDR2 FQNEAQ. This CDR3 is 17 amino acids long. Trimming removed 3 bases from V and 10 bases from J; junction bases left unmatched: 10.

The rearrangement uses TRBV6-4 and TRBJ2-3; D is perhaps TRBD2 (6 bases). From germline, CDR1 is MRHNA and CDR2 SNTAGT. Trimming shortened V by 4 bases and J by 0 bases, and 8 bases separated the two germline ends. The CDR3 totals 14 residues. The CDR3 region has the DNA TGTGCCAGCAGTGCCAGCGGGAGCACAGATACGCAGTATTTT. Protein product: CASSASGSTDTQYF.

This rearrangement joins TRBV11-2 to TRBJ1-6; no definite D call. Germline V gene lookup returns CDR1 SGHAT and CDR2 FQNNGV. V gave up 1 base and J gave up 10 bases, with 8 bases separating them. CDR3 length equals 13 residues. CDR3 DNA sequence: TGTGCCAGCAGCTTAGTTAGCGAATCACCCCTCCACTTT. It specifies CASSLVSESPLHF.

The chain is built from TRBV7-9 and TRBJ1-1; 12 nucleotides match TRBD1. This CDR3 is 16 amino acids long. V lost 5 bases and J lost 0; bases outside the gene matches: 4. CDR1 and CDR2 (germline): SEHNR, FQNEAQ (reference sequence). CDR3 residues: CASSPGTGGVNTEAFF. In nucleotides, the CDR3 is TGTGCCAGCAGCCCCGGGACAGGGGGCGTGAACACTGAAGCTTTCTTT.

V is TRBV5-1 and J is TRBJ2-2, with D maybe TRBD1 (6 bases). V lost 2 bases and J 1 base, leaving 12 bases between the germline ends. CDR1 SGHRS and CDR2 YFSETQ come from the germline V gene. The length of the CDR3 is 16 residues. This chain's CDR3 is CASSFQIGGNTGELFF. The CDR3, as DNA: TGCGCCAGCAGCTTCCAAATAGGGGGGAACACCGGGGAGCTGTTTTTT.

This chain joins TRBV27 and TRBJ2-6, with a possible D match to TRBD1 (7 bases). CDR3 length equals 16 residues. The V end was cut by 9 bases, the J end by 2 bases, with 17 bases between. Per germline, CDR1 MNHEY and CDR2 SMNVEV (reference sequence). The CDR3 sequence: CARTGNWEAGANVLTF. The CDR3 bases are TGTGCCAGGACAGGGAATTGGGAGGCTGGGGCCAACGTCCTGACTTTC.

The V call is TRBV19, the J call TRBJ1-2, with D tentatively TRBD1 (5 bases). Germline-derived CDR1 and CDR2 are LNHDA and SQIVND (reference sequence). The CDR3 covers 12 residues. The germline V and J ends were trimmed by 7 bases and 6 bases, with 12 bases remaining between them. The CDR3 is CASKSGKDGYTF. The CDR3 nucleotides are TGTGCCAGTAAATCAGGGAAGGATGGCTACACCTTC.

To note about this clone: An end of the junction does not agree with germline; a read error may underlie this. The CDR3 region is CASSRDSTDTQYF. CDR3 coding DNA: TGTGCCAGCAGCAGGGACAGCACGGATACGCAGTATTTT. The V and J genes are TRBV5-4 and TRBJ2-3; 7 bases are shared with TRBD1. CDR3 length equals 13 residues. Germline V gene lookup returns CDR1 SGHNT and CDR2 YYREEE (reference sequence).

The chain has TRBV4-3 and TRBJ1-6, with a weak D call TRBD1 (5 bases). With 2 bases removed from V and 9 bases from J, the gap between germline ends came to 14 bases. Germline V gives CDR1 LGHNA, CDR2 YSLEER. CDR3 length: 15 residues. CDR3 sequence reads: CASSQNQGDSSPLHF. The DNA for the CDR3 is TGCGCCAGCAGCCAAAACCAGGGCGATAGTTCACCCCTCCACTTT.

The rearrangement joins TRBV18 to TRBJ2-1; D is uncertain. Germline V gene sequence: CDR1 KGHSH, CDR2 LQKENI. Trimming took off 2 bases at V and 0 bases at J, with 8 bases between the two ends. The CDR3 loop spans 15 amino acids. The CDR3 loop reads CASSPVDNSYNEQFF. The CDR3 bases are TGTGCCAGCTCACCAGTCGACAACTCCTACAATGAGCAGTTCTTC.

The chain is built from TRBV7-9 and TRBJ1-2; D not certain. The ends were cut back, 2 bases at V and 3 bases at J, with 7 bases in the middle. Germline-derived CDR1 and CDR2 are SEHNR and FQNEAQ (reference sequence). The CDR3 sequence is 13 residues long. The CDR3 protein is CASSLRSHYGYTF. CDR3 nucleotide sequence: TGTGCCAGCAGCTTACGGAGTCACTATGGCTACACCTTC.

This chain joins TRBV28 and TRBJ2-3, with D perhaps matching TRBD2 (6 bases). Germline V CDR1 and CDR2: MDHEN, SYDVKM. The length of the CDR3 is 16 residues. Trimming cost V 6 bases and J 4 bases, with 20 bases left between them. The CDR3 nucleotides read TGTGCCAGCAGCCAATCGGGACTCCGCCGTCCAGATACGCAGTATTTT. As protein: CASSQSGLRRPDTQYF. The full variable domain, its missing parts supplied by reference TRBV28 and TRBJ2-3, is DVKVTQSSRYLVKRTGEKVFLECVQDMDHENMFWYRQDPGLGLRLIYFSYDVKMKEKGDIPEGYSVSREKKERFSLILESASTNQTSMYLCASSQSGLRRPDTQYFGPGTRLTVL.

This clone was recorded only once. The chain employs TRBV19 and TRBJ2-7; tentative D call: TRBD1 (5 bases). There are 14 residues in the CDR3. CDR1 is LNHDA and CDR2 is SQIVND in the germline V gene (reference sequence). V lost 5 bases to trimming and J lost 2 bases, with 13 bases between them. In DNA, the CDR3 is TGTGCCAGTAGTCCCTTGACAGAAACCTACGAGCAGTACTTC. It encodes CASSPLTETYEQYF.

The sample holds one count of this clone. V gene TRBV27 combines with J gene TRBJ2-1, with 11 bases lining up with TRBD2. The CDR3 runs to 14 residues. Germline V gene lookup returns CDR1 MNHEY and CDR2 SMNVEV (reference sequence). J gave up 12 bases and V 2 bases, and 6 bases lay outside the gene matches. CDR3 amino acids: CASSLGTSGGAQFF. Here the CDR3 DNA reads TGTGCCAGCAGTTTAGGGACTAGCGGAGGCGCGCAGTTCTTC.

The chain carries TRBV25-1 and TRBJ2-3; a weak D match, TRBD2 (7 bases). The germline gives CDR1 MGHDK, CDR2 SYGVNS. V was clipped by 4 bases and J by 15 bases, with 23 bases between them. The CDR3 consists of 14 residues. In DNA, the CDR3 is TGTGCCAGCAGTGCCTGGGGGGGCGAAACCCACCTTTATTTT. This encodes CASSAWGGETHLYF.

The chain employs TRBV7-2 and TRBJ2-3; 7 positions agree with TRBD2. Germline V lookup: CDR1 SGHTA, CDR2 FQGNSA. The CDR3 consists of 17 residues. V gave up 1 base and J gave up 0 bases; unmatched junction bases: 7. CDR3 region: CASSLVAAGTSTDTQYF. The CDR3 bases are TGTGCCAGCAGCTTAGTGGCAGCGGGAACTAGCACAGATACGCAGTATTTT. The full variable domain, rest sourced from reference TRBV7-2 and TRBJ2-3, is GAGVSQSPSNKVTEKGKDVELRCDPISGHTALYWYRQSLGQGLEFLIYFQGNSAPDKSGLPSDRFSAERTGGSVSTLTIQRTQQEDSAVYLCASSLVAAGTSTDTQYFGPGTRLTVL.

The CDR3 bases are TGTGCCAGCAGCCCCCGGTTTAGCGCCACAGATACGCAGTATTTT. Translating gives CASSPRFSATDTQYF. The gene calls are TRBV7-9 and TRBJ2-3; D perhaps matches TRBD2 (5 bases). The CDR3 runs to 15 residues. CDR1 and CDR2 from the germline V gene are SEHNR and FQNEAQ (reference sequence). Trimming took 5 bases from V and 2 from J, leaving 14 bases between them.

CDR3 sequence: CASWISTEDEQYF. DNA of the CDR3: TGTGCCAGCTGGATCAGTACTGAGGACGAGCAGTACTTC. The J gene is TRBJ2-7, the V gene TRBV5-5; D gene uncertain. The germline V gene encodes CDR1 SGHKS and CDR2 YYEKEE (reference sequence). This CDR3 is built from 13 residues. V lost 7 bases to trimming and J lost 5 bases, with 16 bases between them.

This chain joins TRBV6-6 and TRBJ1-1; 7 bases are shared with TRBD1. The V and J ends lost 6 bases and 4 bases, in that order; junction bases with no gene match: 8. This CDR3 comprises 14 residues. Germline CDR1 and CDR2: MNHNY and SVGAGI (reference sequence). CDR3 coding DNA: TGTGCCAGCAGAGGAAGCAGGGGGGCCACTGAAGCTTTCTTT. Translated: CASRGSRGATEAFF.

The chain carries TRBV7-8 and TRBJ1-1, with a tentative D call TRBD1 (6 bases). The CDR3 sequence is 15 residues long. CDR1 is SGHVS, CDR2 FQNEAQ, per germline. The V and J ends lost 4 bases and 1 base respectively, with 13 bases between them. CDR3 region: CASSSATGGNTEAFF. In nucleotides, the CDR3 is TGTGCCAGCAGCTCTGCGACAGGAGGGAACACTGAAGCTTTCTTT.

This chain joins TRBV7-8 and TRBJ2-2; 7 bases map to TRBD1. This CDR3 has 17 amino acids. Germline lookup yields CDR1 SGHVS and CDR2 FQNEAQ. V was clipped by 2 bases and J by 0 bases; unmatched bases: 6. The CDR3 region has the DNA TGTGCCAGCAGCTTACCGTCAGGGACAGCGAACACCGGGGAGCTGTTTTTT. It yields the protein CASSLPSGTANTGELFF.

The CDR3 region is CASSFGGGLAKNIQYF. Written as DNA, the CDR3 is TGCGCCAGCAGCTTTGGGGGGGGGTTAGCCAAAAACATTCAGTACTTC. This rearrangement joins TRBV5-1 to TRBJ2-4; 7 positions match TRBD2. There are 16 residues in the CDR3. Germline lookup yields CDR1 SGHRS and CDR2 YFSETQ. The junction had 5 bases not matched to a gene; V was cut back by 2 bases and J by 0 bases.

The rearrangement joins TRBV28 to TRBJ1-2; D call uncertain. CDR1 is MDHEN, CDR2 SYDVKM, per germline. V was pared by 0 bases and J by 0 bases, with 8 bases between. The CDR3 loop spans 15 amino acids. The CDR3, as DNA: TGTGCCAGCAGTTTATGGCAGCTAGCTAACTATGGCTACACCTTC. Amino acid sequence: CASSLWQLANYGYTF.

This clone was counted a few times. The chain employs TRBV5-8 and TRBJ1-5; TRBD1 agrees at 7 bases. V was pared by 6 bases and J by 3 bases, with 6 bases of the junction left unmatched. The CDR3 has 14 amino acids. Germline assignment: CDR1 SGHTS and CDR2 YDEGEE. The CDR3 coding sequence is TGTGCCAGCAACCCGGGACAGCCCAATCAGCCCCAGCATTTT. This encodes CASNPGQPNQPQHF. The full variable domain, completed using reference TRBV5-8 and TRBJ1-5, is EAGVTQSPTHLIKTRGQQATLRCSPISGHTSVYWYQQALGLGLQFLLWYDEGEERNRGNFPPRFSGRQFPNYSSELNVNALELEDSALYLCASNPGQPNQPQHFGDGTRLSIL.

This chain connects TRBV12-5 to TRBJ1-4; 7 positions match TRBD1. J gave up 5 bases and V 4 bases, and 7 bases lay outside the gene matches. There are 15 residues in the CDR3. Per germline, CDR1 LGHNT and CDR2 FRNRAP. CDR3 nucleotides: TGTGCTAGTGGTTCCAGGGGGTTGGGGAATGAAAAACTGTTTTTT. It specifies CASGSRGLGNEKLFF.

The chain links TRBV18 to TRBJ1-3; 9 bases match TRBD1. Looked up from germline, CDR1 is KGHSH and CDR2 is LQKENI. This CDR3 spans 14 amino acids. J lost 4 bases, V lost 3 bases, and 1 base had no gene match. CDR3 sequence reads: CASSPGQGGNTIYF. CDR3 DNA: TGTGCCAGCTCACCGGGACAGGGAGGAAACACCATATATTTT.